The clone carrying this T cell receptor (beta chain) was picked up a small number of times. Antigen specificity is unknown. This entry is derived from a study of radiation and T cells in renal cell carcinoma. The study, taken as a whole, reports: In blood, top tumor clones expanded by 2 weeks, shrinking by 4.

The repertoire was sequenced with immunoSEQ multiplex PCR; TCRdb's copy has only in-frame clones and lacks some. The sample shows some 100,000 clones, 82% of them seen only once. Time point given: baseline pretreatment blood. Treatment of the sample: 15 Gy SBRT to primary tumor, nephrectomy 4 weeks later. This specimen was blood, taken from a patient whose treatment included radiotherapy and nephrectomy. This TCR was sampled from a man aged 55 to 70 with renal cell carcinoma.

CDR3 residues: CASSPWASSYNEQFF. In DNA, the CDR3 is TGTGCCAGCAGCCCGTGGGCCAGCTCCTACAATGAGCAGTTCTTC. The V gene is TRBV6-5, the J gene TRBJ2-1; D gene uncertain. CDR1 is MNHEY and CDR2 is SVGAGI in the germline V gene. This CDR3 has 15 amino acids. V lost 6 bases and J 0 bases, leaving 12 bases between the germline ends.